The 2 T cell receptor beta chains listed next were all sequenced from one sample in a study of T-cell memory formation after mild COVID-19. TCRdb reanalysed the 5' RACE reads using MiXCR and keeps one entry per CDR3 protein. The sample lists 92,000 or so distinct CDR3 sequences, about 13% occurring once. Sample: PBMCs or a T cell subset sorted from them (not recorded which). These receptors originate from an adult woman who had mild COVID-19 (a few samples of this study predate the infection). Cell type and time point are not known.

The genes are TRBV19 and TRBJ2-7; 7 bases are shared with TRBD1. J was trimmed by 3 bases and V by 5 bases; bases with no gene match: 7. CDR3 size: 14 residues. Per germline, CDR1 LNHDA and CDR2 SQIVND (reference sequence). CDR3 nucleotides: TGTGCCAGTAGTGCTACAGGGGTGGGCTACGAGCAGTACTTC. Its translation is CASSATGVGYEQYF. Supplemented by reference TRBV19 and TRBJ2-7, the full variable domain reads DGGITQSPKYLFRKEGQNVTLSCEQNLNHDAMYWYRQDPGQGLRLIYYSQIVNDFQKGDIAEGYSVSREKKESFPLTVTSAQKNPTAFYLCASSATGVGYEQYFGPGTRLTVT.

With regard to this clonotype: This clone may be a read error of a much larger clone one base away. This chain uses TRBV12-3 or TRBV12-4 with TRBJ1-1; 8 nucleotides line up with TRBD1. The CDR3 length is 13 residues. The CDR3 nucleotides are TGTGCCAGCAGCCCAGGGGGCAGCTCTGAAGCTTTATTT. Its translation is CASSPGGSSEALF.